A selection of T cell receptor beta chains follows, all from one sample in a study of breast tumors, draining lymph nodes, adjacent tissues. From the multiplex PCR reads, TCRdb called clonotypes with MiXCR, one entry per CDR3 protein. Here the sample spans 250,000 or so distinct CDR3 sequences, roughly 31% being singletons. The sequencing sample was made of axillary lymph node tissue. Source of these receptors: a female donor with breast cancer. Some clones in this sample may be carry-over from other donors' samples. Each CDR3 is given with its conserved first and last residue. Fields, in order: V gene, clone size, D gene, J gene, CDR3 DNA, CDR3 protein. D genes are given only for firm matches. Size is stated for part of the rows, as once, few or many counts, or as a class when the clone is expanded.

v_call: TRBV11-1; clone_size: .; d_call: TRBD1; j_call: TRBJ1-5; cdr3_nt: TGTGCCAGCAGCTCAGGACAGGCCAAGTTGGATACGCAGCATTTT; cdr3_aa: CASSSGQAKLDTQHF
v_call: TRBV20-1; clone_size: .; d_call: .; j_call: TRBJ1-1; cdr3_nt: TGCAGTGCTAGAGTGGGGGTTAACACTGAAGCTTTCTTT; cdr3_aa: CSARVGVNTEAFF
v_call: TRBV7-2; clone_size: many; d_call: .; j_call: TRBJ2-2; cdr3_nt: TGTGCCAGCAGCTCCGCGAACACCGGGGAGCTGTTTTTT; cdr3_aa: CASSSANTGELFF
v_call: TRBV7-2; clone_size: .; d_call: .; j_call: TRBJ1-5; cdr3_nt: TGTGCCAGCAGCTATATAGGGGCCCGACAGCCCCAGCATTTT; cdr3_aa: CASSYIGARQPQHF
v_call: TRBV2; clone_size: many; d_call: TRBD1; j_call: TRBJ2-3; cdr3_nt: TGTGCCAGCAGCGGGGACAGCAGTAGCACAGATACGCAGTATTTT; cdr3_aa: CASSGDSSSTDTQYF
v_call: TRBV7-2; clone_size: many; d_call: .; j_call: TRBJ2-1; cdr3_nt: TGTGCCAGCAGCTTAGTTCGACTACGGGGCTACAATGAGCAGTTCTTC; cdr3_aa: CASSLVRLRGYNEQFF
v_call: TRBV6-5; clone_size: many; d_call: .; j_call: TRBJ1-5; cdr3_nt: TGTGCCAGCAGTTTGGCCGGGACTGCGCCTTTGCATTTT; cdr3_aa: CASSLAGTAPLHF
v_call: TRBV12-5; clone_size: many; d_call: TRBD1; j_call: TRBJ1-2; cdr3_nt: TGTGCTAGTGGTCTGCTCAGGGGGCTCGATGGCTACACCTTC; cdr3_aa: CASGLLRGLDGYTF
v_call: TRBV2; clone_size: .; d_call: TRBD1; j_call: TRBJ2-5; cdr3_nt: TGTGCCAGCAGTGAAGGGACAGGGGGCAGGAAGACCCAGTACTTC; cdr3_aa: CASSEGTGGRKTQYF
v_call: TRBV7-2; clone_size: many; d_call: .; j_call: TRBJ2-1; cdr3_nt: TGTGCCACCTCGGGAAGGGCTGATTTAATTCGCTCCTACAATGAGCAGTTCTTC; cdr3_aa: CATSGRADLIRSYNEQFF
v_call: TRBV6-2/TRBV6-3; clone_size: .; d_call: .; j_call: TRBJ2-1; cdr3_nt: TGTGCCAGCAGTTATCTTGGACGGGGCTTTAGGAATGAGCAGTTCTTC; cdr3_aa: CASSYLGRGFRNEQFF
v_call: TRBV11-2; clone_size: many; d_call: .; j_call: TRBJ1-3; cdr3_nt: TGTGCCAGCAGCTCATACGTGGGTTCTGGAAGAAACACCATATATTTT; cdr3_aa: CASSSYVGSGRNTIYF
v_call: TRBV4-2; clone_size: many; d_call: TRBD2; j_call: TRBJ2-5; cdr3_nt: TGTGCCAGCAGCCAAGTGACTAGCGGGCAAGAGACCCAGTACTTC; cdr3_aa: CASSQVTSGQETQYF
v_call: TRBV20-1; clone_size: many; d_call: .; j_call: TRBJ2-3; cdr3_nt: TGCAGTGCTAAGGGTTCTAGCGATACGCAGTATTTT; cdr3_aa: CSAKGSSDTQYF
v_call: TRBV7-2; clone_size: many; d_call: .; j_call: TRBJ2-7; cdr3_nt: TGTGCCAGCAGCTTAGGGGCTAGCAGAGTCGGCTACGAGCAGTACTTC; cdr3_aa: CASSLGASRVGYEQYF
v_call: TRBV10-3; clone_size: few; d_call: .; j_call: TRBJ2-3; cdr3_nt: TGTGCCATCAGTGAACTTGCGGATACGCAGTATTTT; cdr3_aa: CAISELADTQYF
v_call: TRBV6-5; clone_size: .; d_call: TRBD2; j_call: TRBJ2-1; cdr3_nt: TGTGCCAGCAGTCACTCGGGACTAGCGGACAATGAGCAGTTCTTC; cdr3_aa: CASSHSGLADNEQFF
v_call: TRBV7-9; clone_size: .; d_call: TRBD1; j_call: TRBJ1-3; cdr3_nt: TGTGCCAGCAGCTTAGGGACAGGGTTCGCGGCTGGCTACACCATATATTTT; cdr3_aa: CASSLGTGFAAGYTIYF
v_call: TRBV11-2; clone_size: many; d_call: .; j_call: TRBJ2-7; cdr3_nt: TGTGCCAGCAGCTTAGATGTACGGAGCGGATACTACGAGCAGTACTTC; cdr3_aa: CASSLDVRSGYYEQYF
v_call: TRBV20-1; clone_size: .; d_call: .; j_call: TRBJ1-2; cdr3_nt: TGCACCACGGGGGGACCCGGGGGGGGAGAGGGCTATGGCTACACCTTC; cdr3_aa: CTTGGPGGGEGYGYTF
v_call: TRBV6-1; clone_size: many; d_call: .; j_call: TRBJ1-2; cdr3_nt: TGTGCCAGCAGTGAAGCCTCTAGGACACAACTCTACACCTTC; cdr3_aa: CASSEASRTQLYTF
v_call: TRBV19; clone_size: many; d_call: TRBD1; j_call: TRBJ2-7; cdr3_nt: TGTGCCAGTAGTCATATGGGACAGGGCTACGAGCAGTACTTC; cdr3_aa: CASSHMGQGYEQYF
v_call: TRBV5-1; clone_size: many; d_call: TRBD2; j_call: TRBJ2-3; cdr3_nt: TGCGCCAGCAGCTTGGAAGCGGGAGCCACAGATACGCAGTATTTT; cdr3_aa: CASSLEAGATDTQYF
v_call: TRBV9; clone_size: many; d_call: TRBD1; j_call: TRBJ2-2; cdr3_nt: TGTGCCAGCAGCCGGGGGACAGGGTCGAACACCGGGGAGCTGTTTTTT; cdr3_aa: CASSRGTGSNTGELFF
v_call: TRBV9; clone_size: many; d_call: TRBD2; j_call: TRBJ2-1; cdr3_nt: TGTGCCAGCAGCGAGGGGACTAGACCCTTCAATGAGCAGTTCTTC; cdr3_aa: CASSEGTRPFNEQFF
v_call: TRBV5-4; clone_size: .; d_call: .; j_call: TRBJ1-4; cdr3_nt: TGTGCCAGCAGCTTACGGGAGGGAGTGGAAAAACTGTTTTTT; cdr3_aa: CASSLREGVEKLFF
v_call: TRBV4-2; clone_size: few; d_call: .; j_call: TRBJ1-4; cdr3_nt: TGTGCCAGCAGCCAAGCTCGGGCGGCCGAACCTTTCTTT; cdr3_aa: CASSQARAAEPFF
v_call: TRBV6-1; clone_size: few; d_call: TRBD2; j_call: TRBJ2-1; cdr3_nt: TGTGCCAGCAGTGACCCAGCGCGGGAGGGCCGGGATGAGCAGTTCTTC; cdr3_aa: CASSDPAREGRDEQFF
v_call: TRBV29-1; clone_size: many; d_call: TRBD1; j_call: TRBJ1-4; cdr3_nt: TGCAGCGTGCGCCCGGGACAGGTTTTTGATGGGGAACTGTTTTTT; cdr3_aa: CSVRPGQVFDGELFF
v_call: TRBV7-8; clone_size: many; d_call: .; j_call: TRBJ2-7; cdr3_nt: TGTGCCAGCAGCTTAGGGATGGCGCTCTACGAGCAGTACTTC; cdr3_aa: CASSLGMALYEQYF
v_call: TRBV24-1; clone_size: .; d_call: .; j_call: TRBJ1-4; cdr3_nt: TGTGCCACCAGTGCCACGGGCGACTCCGCCAATGAAAAACTGTTTTTT; cdr3_aa: CATSATGDSANEKLFF
v_call: TRBV30; clone_size: once; d_call: .; j_call: TRBJ2-2; cdr3_nt: TGTGCCTGGAGTGGGGGGGTGTTTTTT; cdr3_aa: CAWSGGVFF
v_call: TRBV6-6; clone_size: many; d_call: .; j_call: TRBJ2-7; cdr3_nt: TGTGCCAGCAGTCCCGGGAGTGGCTCGGCCGAGCAGTACTTC; cdr3_aa: CASSPGSGSAEQYF
v_call: TRBV14; clone_size: many; d_call: .; j_call: TRBJ1-2; cdr3_nt: TGTGCCAGCAGCCATATCGAGACAGCAAACTATGGCTACACCTTC; cdr3_aa: CASSHIETANYGYTF
v_call: TRBV3-1; clone_size: few; d_call: .; j_call: TRBJ2-5; cdr3_nt: TGTGCCAGCAGCCACGGGACTCAAGAGACCCAGTACTTC; cdr3_aa: CASSHGTQETQYF
v_call: TRBV12-3/TRBV12-4; clone_size: many; d_call: .; j_call: TRBJ1-2; cdr3_nt: TGTGCCAGCAGTTCCGACAGTGTTTCTAACTATGGCTACACCTTC; cdr3_aa: CASSSDSVSNYGYTF
v_call: TRBV5-1; clone_size: many; d_call: .; j_call: TRBJ1-3; cdr3_nt: TGCGCCAGCAGCTTGGGACCGGCCGGCCCCAGAAACACCATATATTTT; cdr3_aa: CASSLGPAGPRNTIYF
v_call: TRBV9; clone_size: .; d_call: .; j_call: TRBJ2-3; cdr3_nt: TGTGCCTGCAGCGTAACCCACAGTACCCCCACAGATACGCGGTATTTT; cdr3_aa: CACSVTHSTPTDTRYF
v_call: TRBV20-1; clone_size: many; d_call: TRBD2; j_call: TRBJ2-7; cdr3_nt: TGCAGTGCTAGACCCGGACTAGCGGGGACCTACGAGCAGTACTTC; cdr3_aa: CSARPGLAGTYEQYF
v_call: TRBV28; clone_size: few; d_call: TRBD2; j_call: TRBJ2-7; cdr3_nt: TGTGCCAGCAACCTAGCGGGAGACAGCGAGCAGTACTTC; cdr3_aa: CASNLAGDSEQYF
v_call: TRBV20-1; clone_size: .; d_call: TRBD1; j_call: TRBJ1-5; cdr3_nt: TGCAGGGCTAGCGGACAGGGGAGCAACCAGCCCCAGCATTTT; cdr3_aa: CRASGQGSNQPQHF
v_call: TRBV6-1; clone_size: few; d_call: .; j_call: TRBJ2-7; cdr3_nt: TGTGCCAGCAGTGAAGCCGAGCAAAGGGAGTACTTC; cdr3_aa: CASSEAEQREYF
v_call: TRBV27; clone_size: .; d_call: TRBD2; j_call: TRBJ2-1; cdr3_nt: TGTGCCAGCAGTACGGGACTAGCGGAACTCTCCTACAATGAGCAGTTCTTC; cdr3_aa: CASSTGLAELSYNEQFF
v_call: TRBV5-5; clone_size: many; d_call: .; j_call: TRBJ2-3; cdr3_nt: TGTGCCAGCAGCCCCGGGATTACTAGCACAGATACGCAGTATTTT; cdr3_aa: CASSPGITSTDTQYF
v_call: TRBV30; clone_size: few; d_call: .; j_call: TRBJ2-5; cdr3_nt: TGTGCCTGGAGTGCCCCAGAGATACAAGAGACCCAGTACTTC; cdr3_aa: CAWSAPEIQETQYF
v_call: TRBV11-3; clone_size: many; d_call: .; j_call: TRBJ2-1; cdr3_nt: TGTGCCAGCAGCTTAGATCGGCAGGAACACAATGAGCAGTTCTTC; cdr3_aa: CASSLDRQEHNEQFF
v_call: TRBV27; clone_size: few; d_call: .; j_call: TRBJ1-2; cdr3_nt: TGTGCCAGCAGTTTAAACGGGAGGGTTCAGGGCTACACCTTC; cdr3_aa: CASSLNGRVQGYTF
v_call: TRBV19; clone_size: many; d_call: .; j_call: TRBJ2-2; cdr3_nt: TGTGCCAGTAGTACGGCCCCCAGCACCGGGGAGCTGTTTTTT; cdr3_aa: CASSTAPSTGELFF
v_call: TRBV5-1; clone_size: many; d_call: TRBD2; j_call: TRBJ2-3; cdr3_nt: TGCGCCAGCAGCTTGGGTACTAGCGGGTCTTACACAGATACGCAGTATTTT; cdr3_aa: CASSLGTSGSYTDTQYF
v_call: TRBV11-2; clone_size: many; d_call: TRBD2; j_call: TRBJ2-3; cdr3_nt: TGTGCCAGCAGCTTAGTTTGGCTAGCGGGAGCGGATACGCAGTATTTT; cdr3_aa: CASSLVWLAGADTQYF
v_call: TRBV10-3; clone_size: once; d_call: .; j_call: TRBJ2-1; cdr3_nt: TGTGCCATCAGTGAAGGACTAGAGGGGGACAGCTACAATGAGCAGTTCTTC; cdr3_aa: CAISEGLEGDSYNEQFF
v_call: TRBV15; clone_size: .; d_call: TRBD1; j_call: TRBJ2-7; cdr3_nt: TGTGCCACCAGCAGGGGGTCCGGGACAGGGGGGTACGAGCAGTACTTC; cdr3_aa: CATSRGSGTGGYEQYF
v_call: TRBV19; clone_size: .; d_call: .; j_call: TRBJ1-2; cdr3_nt: TGTGCCAGTAGTGTGGAGAGACAGGATGGCTACACCTTC; cdr3_aa: CASSVERQDGYTF
v_call: TRBV9; clone_size: many; d_call: TRBD2; j_call: TRBJ2-2; cdr3_nt: TGTGCCAGCAGCGTAGAGGGAGGGAGGGAGCTGTTTTTT; cdr3_aa: CASSVEGGRELFF
v_call: TRBV3-1; clone_size: .; d_call: TRBD1; j_call: TRBJ2-5; cdr3_nt: TGTGCCAGCAGCCAACCCGGGACAGGTAAAGAGACCCAGTACTTC; cdr3_aa: CASSQPGTGKETQYF